The rows below give T cell receptor beta chains drawn from one sample of a study of blood T cell repertoires in COVID-19. The method was immunoSEQ multiplex PCR; TCRdb's version includes in-frame clones alone and lacks a portion of them. The sample lists approximately 240,000 clones, about nine tenths occurring once. The specimen sequenced was PBMCs or T cells enriched from blood (not recorded which). These receptor sequences come from a woman younger than 35 who had recovered from COVID-19. Each CDR3 is given with its conserved first and last residue. The order of the fields is D gene, V gene, clone size, J gene, CDR3 DNA, CDR3 protein. A D gene is named only where the DNA matches it firmly. Where a row states a size, it is once, few, many or the class of an expanded clone; other rows omit it.

d_call: NA
v_call: TRBV6-5
clone_size: NA
j_call: TRBJ1-4
cdr3_nt: TGTGCCAGCAGTTCGGGGACATCGCCCGAAAAACTGTTTTTT
cdr3_aa: CASSSGTSPEKLFF

d_call: TRBD2
v_call: TRBV14
clone_size: NA
j_call: TRBJ2-7
cdr3_nt: TGTGCCAGCAGCCAAGGGGGCCTTAGCGGGAGTTTCTACGAGCAGTACTTC
cdr3_aa: CASSQGGLSGSFYEQYF

d_call: TRBD1
v_call: TRBV7-2
clone_size: once
j_call: TRBJ1-3
cdr3_nt: TGTGCCAGCAGCTCACGGACAGGGGGAGGAAACACCATATATTTT
cdr3_aa: CASSSRTGGGNTIYF

d_call: TRBD1
v_call: TRBV10-3
clone_size: NA
j_call: TRBJ1-2
cdr3_nt: TGTGCCATCAGTGACGTGGGACAGCTTCATGGCTACACCTTC
cdr3_aa: CAISDVGQLHGYTF

d_call: TRBD1
v_call: TRBV5-5
clone_size: NA
j_call: TRBJ2-3
cdr3_nt: TGTGCCAGCAGCTTGCGGTCGACAGGGTCCCTAGCAGATACGCAGTATTTT
cdr3_aa: CASSLRSTGSLADTQYF

d_call: TRBD1
v_call: TRBV27
clone_size: NA
j_call: TRBJ2-2
cdr3_nt: TGTGCCAGCAGTGAGGACAGGGGGGCCGGGGAGCTGTTTTTT
cdr3_aa: CASSEDRGAGELFF

d_call: TRBD2
v_call: TRBV7-9
clone_size: NA
j_call: TRBJ2-2
cdr3_nt: TGTGCCAGCAGCTTTCCCAGCGGGAGGGCCTCGACCGGGGAGCTATTTTTT
cdr3_aa: CASSFPSGRASTGELFF

d_call: NA
v_call: TRBV7-2
clone_size: NA
j_call: TRBJ1-1
cdr3_nt: TGTGCCAGCAGCTTAGCTGGGCCAGGAGTGGGGAGGGCTTTCTTT
cdr3_aa: CASSLAGPGVGRAFF

d_call: NA
v_call: TRBV5-1
clone_size: NA
j_call: TRBJ2-3
cdr3_nt: TGCGCCAGCAGCTTGGCGGGGAGCGATACGCAGTATTTT
cdr3_aa: CASSLAGSDTQYF

d_call: TRBD2
v_call: TRBV10-3
clone_size: NA
j_call: TRBJ2-1
cdr3_nt: TGTGCCATCAGTGAGCCCTATAGCGGGGGGGCAAGAGAGCAGTTCTTC
cdr3_aa: CAISEPYSGGAREQFF

d_call: NA
v_call: TRBV7-9
clone_size: NA
j_call: TRBJ2-5
cdr3_nt: TGTGCCAGCACCGATACCCCCCTTTCAGGGCGCCAAGAGACCCAGTACTTC
cdr3_aa: CASTDTPLSGRQETQYF

d_call: TRBD1
v_call: TRBV24-1
clone_size: NA
j_call: TRBJ2-7
cdr3_nt: TGTGCCACCGCGACAGGGGGGGCCTACGAGCAGTACTTC
cdr3_aa: CATATGGAYEQYF

d_call: NA
v_call: TRBV5-5
clone_size: once
j_call: TRBJ2-5
cdr3_nt: TGTGCCAGCAGCTTATTCTCGGGGACCCAGTACTTC
cdr3_aa: CASSLFSGTQYF

d_call: NA
v_call: TRBV7-7
clone_size: NA
j_call: TRBJ2-2
cdr3_nt: TGTGCTAGCAGCTTAGTGTTTACGGGATACACCGGGGAGCTGTTTTTT
cdr3_aa: CASSLVFTGYTGELFF

d_call: TRBD2
v_call: TRBV7-2
clone_size: NA
j_call: TRBJ2-5
cdr3_nt: TGTGCCAGCAGCTTAGCGCTACTAGCGGGGAATCAAGAGACCCAGTACTTC
cdr3_aa: CASSLALLAGNQETQYF

d_call: NA
v_call: TRBV19
clone_size: NA
j_call: TRBJ1-2
cdr3_nt: TGTGCCAGTAGTCAGATTAACTATGGCTACACCTTC
cdr3_aa: CASSQINYGYTF